A selection of T cell receptor beta chains follows, all from one sample in a study of CD8+ T cells in alopecia areata. Method: immunoSEQ multiplex PCR; TCRdb's copy keeps in-frame clones and lacks some. The table includes more than 95,000 clones, roughly 69% detected once. The sequenced material came from CD4+ T cells sorted from blood. Every receptor here comes from a human donor in good health. CDR3s include the opening cysteine and the closing phenylalanine or tryptophan. D genes are given only for firm matches. Clone size appears in some rows only: once, few, many, or a class for an expanded clone.

D: -; length: 14; V: TRBV29-1; size: few; J: TRBJ2-3; DNA: TGCAGCGTTGACAAGGACCAGGCTGGAGATACGCAGTATTTT; CDR3: CSVDKDQAGDTQYF
D: -; length: 14; V: TRBV5-1; size: -; J: TRBJ1-5; DNA: TGCGCCAGCAGCTTAACAGGGTTCAATCAGCCCCAGCATTTT; CDR3: CASSLTGFNQPQHF
D: TRBD1; length: 12; V: TRBV2; size: few; J: TRBJ2-7; DNA: TGTGCCAGCAGTCGGGACAGGGGCGAGCAGTACTTC; CDR3: CASSRDRGEQYF
D: -; length: 13; V: TRBV5-1; size: -; J: TRBJ1-2; DNA: TGCGCCAGCAGCTTGGTTGTGGGCTATGGCTACACCTTC; CDR3: CASSLVVGYGYTF
D: -; length: 15; V: TRBV23-1; size: -; J: TRBJ2-4; DNA: TGCGCCAGCAAGGAAGGGGGGATTGGTAGAAACATTCAGTACTTC; CDR3: CASKEGGIGRNIQYF
D: -; length: 12; V: TRBV6-6; size: -; J: TRBJ1-2; DNA: TGTGCCAGCAGTGACAGGATGGGTGGCTACACCTTC; CDR3: CASSDRMGGYTF
D: -; length: 15; V: TRBV25-1; size: -; J: TRBJ1-2; DNA: TGTGCCAGCAGTGATCCTCGGGGGCGTAACTATGGCTACACCTTC; CDR3: CASSDPRGRNYGYTF
D: TRBD2; length: 14; V: TRBV5-4; size: -; J: TRBJ2-3; DNA: TGTGCCAGCAGCCGTCGACTAGCTGTAGATACGCAGTATTTT; CDR3: CASSRRLAVDTQYF
D: -; length: 13; V: TRBV29-1; size: few; J: TRBJ2-7; DNA: TGCAGCGCTCGGACGGGACCCCTGGCCGAGCAGTACTTC; CDR3: CSARTGPLAEQYF
D: -; length: 13; V: TRBV5-1; size: -; J: TRBJ2-2; DNA: TGCGCCAGCAGCTTGGGTCTGACCGGGGAGCTGTTTTTT; CDR3: CASSLGLTGELFF
D: TRBD2; length: 13; V: TRBV14; size: -; J: TRBJ2-5; DNA: TGTGCCAGCAGCCAGGGACTAGTGGAGACCCAGTACTTC; CDR3: CASSQGLVETQYF
D: -; length: 16; V: TRBV10-1; size: -; J: TRBJ2-1; DNA: TGCGCCAGCAGTCGATCGTCGGGTACAGGGGGGGATGAGCAGTTCTTC; CDR3: CASSRSSGTGGDEQFF
D: -; length: 14; V: TRBV7-9; size: -; J: TRBJ2-7; DNA: TGTGCCAGCAGACGGGACTCCGCACCCTACGAGCAGTACTTC; CDR3: CASRRDSAPYEQYF
D: -; length: 14; V: TRBV7-8; size: -; J: TRBJ2-7; DNA: TGTGCCAGCAGCATCGTGGGGGCCTCCTACGAGCAGTACTTC; CDR3: CASSIVGASYEQYF
D: -; length: 14; V: TRBV25-1; size: once; J: TRBJ1-2; DNA: TGTGCCAGCAGTGGACGGACAGCTAACTATGGCTACACCTTC; CDR3: CASSGRTANYGYTF
D: -; length: 15; V: TRBV9; size: -; J: TRBJ2-1; DNA: TGTGCCAGCAGCGGGCAGGTCAGCTCCTACAATGAGCAGTTCTTC; CDR3: CASSGQVSSYNEQFF
D: -; length: 12; V: TRBV29-1; size: -; J: TRBJ2-7; DNA: TGCAGCGTTGGTAAGGGAACCTACGAGCAGTACTTC; CDR3: CSVGKGTYEQYF
D: -; length: 13; V: TRBV6-6; size: -; J: TRBJ2-7; DNA: TGTGCCAGCAGACGGGGGCAGGAGTACGAGCAGTACTTC; CDR3: CASRRGQEYEQYF
D: TRBD2; length: 16; V: TRBV4-2; size: many; J: TRBJ2-5; DNA: TGTGCCAGCAGCCAAGAGGGCGGGGGGGCCCGAGAGACCCAGTACTTC; CDR3: CASSQEGGGARETQYF
D: -; length: 14; V: TRBV7-9; size: -; J: TRBJ1-6; DNA: TGTGCCAGCAGCTTAGACAGGGTACCTTCACCCCTCCACTTT; CDR3: CASSLDRVPSPLHF
D: -; length: 13; V: TRBV11-2; size: once; J: TRBJ2-7; DNA: TGTGCCAGCAGCCCCTGGTCTAACTACGAGCAGTACTTC; CDR3: CASSPWSNYEQYF
D: -; length: 14; V: TRBV29-1; size: once; J: TRBJ2-5; DNA: TGCAGCGTGGGTGGGACTGCGAATCAAGAGACCCAGTACTTC; CDR3: CSVGGTANQETQYF
D: TRBD2; length: 17; V: TRBV27; size: -; J: TRBJ2-5; DNA: TGTGCCAGCAGTCCTAAGACTAGCGGGGGTTACCAAGAGACCCAGTACTTC; CDR3: CASSPKTSGGYQETQYF
D: -; length: 13; V: TRBV30; size: -; J: TRBJ2-2; DNA: TGTGCCTGGAGTGTATGGAACACCGGGGAGCTGTTTTTT; CDR3: CAWSVWNTGELFF
D: TRBD1; length: 14; V: TRBV7-9; size: -; J: TRBJ1-1; DNA: TGTGCCAGCCGTCAGGGACAGGGGGTCACTGAAGCTTTCTTT; CDR3: CASRQGQGVTEAFF
D: TRBD1; length: 12; V: TRBV6-5; size: -; J: TRBJ2-7; DNA: TGTGCCAGCAGTTTGGACAGGGGGGAGCAGTACTTC; CDR3: CASSLDRGEQYF
D: -; length: 17; V: TRBV11-1; size: -; J: TRBJ1-5; DNA: TGTGCCAGCAGCACTTATTGGGACCCCCGCGCAAATCAGCCCCAGCATTTT; CDR3: CASSTYWDPRANQPQHF
D: TRBD1; length: 15; V: TRBV7-2; size: -; J: TRBJ1-5; DNA: TGTGCCAGCAACGCGGGACAGGGCGAATTTCAGCCCCAGCATTTT; CDR3: CASNAGQGEFQPQHF
D: TRBD2; length: 15; V: TRBV5-1; size: -; J: TRBJ2-1; DNA: TGCGCCAGCAGCCCCGGGACTAGCGGGGTCAATGAGCAGTTCTTC; CDR3: CASSPGTSGVNEQFF
D: TRBD1; length: 16; V: TRBV4-2; size: -; J: TRBJ1-5; DNA: TGTGCCAGCAGCCCAAGAGGAGGACAGGGGACTCAGCCCCAGCATTTT; CDR3: CASSPRGGQGTQPQHF
D: -; length: 11; V: TRBV30; size: -; J: TRBJ2-3; DNA: TGTGCCTGGAGTGTACTAGAGCCGCAGTATTTT; CDR3: CAWSVLEPQYF
D: TRBD1; length: 15; V: TRBV5-1; size: -; J: TRBJ1-1; DNA: TGCGCCAGCACCCAAAGGGTAGGGGGCTTCGCTGAAGCTTTCTTT; CDR3: CASTQRVGGFAEAFF
D: TRBD1; length: 14; V: TRBV27; size: -; J: TRBJ2-7; DNA: TGTGCCAGCAGCCGGGACAGTGGGCCCTACGAGCAGTACTTC; CDR3: CASSRDSGPYEQYF
D: -; length: 13; V: TRBV25-1; size: once; J: TRBJ1-1; DNA: TGTGCCAGCACGCCGCACATGAACACTGAAGCTTTCTTT; CDR3: CASTPHMNTEAFF
D: -; length: 14; V: TRBV5-1; size: -; J: TRBJ1-2; DNA: TGCGCCAGCAGATCCGGGGACCAAAACTATGGCTACACCTTC; CDR3: CASRSGDQNYGYTF
D: TRBD1; length: 13; V: TRBV29-1; size: -; J: TRBJ2-7; DNA: TGCAGCGTTGCTAGGGGGACAGCCTACGAGCAGTACTTC; CDR3: CSVARGTAYEQYF
D: -; length: 16; V: TRBV4-1; size: -; J: TRBJ1-1; DNA: TGCGCCAGCAGCCGAACGACCGGGACGGTGAACACTGAAGCTTTCTTT; CDR3: CASSRTTGTVNTEAFF
D: -; length: 17; V: TRBV5-1; size: -; J: TRBJ1-2; DNA: TGCGCCAGCAGCCAGACGACCGGAGTCAGGGGAATAGGCGGCTACACCTTC; CDR3: CASSQTTGVRGIGGYTF
D: -; length: 13; V: TRBV29-1; size: -; J: TRBJ1-1; DNA: TGCAGCGCCGTCCCGGGGGCGCGTACTGAAGCTTTCTTT; CDR3: CSAVPGARTEAFF
D: -; length: 14; V: TRBV29-1; size: -; J: TRBJ2-6; DNA: TGCAGCGCCGAGCAGGGTTCCGGGGCCAACGTCCTGACTTTC; CDR3: CSAEQGSGANVLTF
D: TRBD1; length: 14; V: TRBV4-1; size: -; J: TRBJ1-2; DNA: TGCGCCAGCAGCCACCGGGACAGGCCCGACTCGGACACCTTC; CDR3: CASSHRDRPDSDTF
D: TRBD2; length: 16; V: TRBV5-1; size: few; J: TRBJ2-2; DNA: TGCGCCAGCTTCGCCATAGCGGGAAGTAACACCGGGGAGCTGTTTTTT; CDR3: CASFAIAGSNTGELFF
D: -; length: 13; V: TRBV2; size: -; J: TRBJ1-1; DNA: TGTGCCAGCCACCCATCGGGGGTCACTGAAGCTTTCTTT; CDR3: CASHPSGVTEAFF
D: TRBD1; length: 16; V: TRBV25-1; size: -; J: TRBJ1-1; DNA: TGTGCCAGCTTGGTTGGGACAGGGGGCTCGGACACTGAAGCTTTCTTT; CDR3: CASLVGTGGSDTEAFF
D: -; length: 17; V: TRBV7-8; size: -; J: TRBJ2-6; DNA: TGTGCCAGCAGCCTTCGACAAATGCAGACTGGGGCCAACGTCCTGACTTTC; CDR3: CASSLRQMQTGANVLTF
D: -; length: 14; V: TRBV7-9; size: -; J: TRBJ2-1; DNA: TGTGCCAGCAGCCGGGGGAGCTCCTACAATGAGCAGTTCTTC; CDR3: CASSRGSSYNEQFF
D: TRBD2; length: 12; V: TRBV2; size: -; J: TRBJ2-1; DNA: TGTGCCAGCAGGGGACTAGCTGACGAGCAGTTCTTC; CDR3: CASRGLADEQFF
D: -; length: 13; V: TRBV5-6; size: -; J: TRBJ1-1; DNA: TGTGCCAGCAGCTCTAGGACAGTCCCCAAGTCTTTCTTT; CDR3: CASSSRTVPKSFF
D: -; length: 15; V: TRBV6-5; size: -; J: TRBJ2-7; DNA: TGTGCCAGCAGTAGAGGGTCCAGGAGCACCTACGAGCAGTACTTC; CDR3: CASSRGSRSTYEQYF
D: -; length: 15; V: TRBV29-1; size: -; J: TRBJ2-7; DNA: TGCAGCGTTGAAGGCCTACCACAGGATCCCTACGAGCAGTACTTC; CDR3: CSVEGLPQDPYEQYF
D: TRBD1; length: 14; V: TRBV2; size: -; J: TRBJ1-6; DNA: TGTGCCAGCAGTGCTCGACAGGGGAATTCACCCCTCCACTTT; CDR3: CASSARQGNSPLHF